These 29 T cell receptor beta chains came from one sample sequenced in a study of T cells in Graves' hyperthyroidism and ophthalmopathy. Researchers took RNA transcripts and amplified the TCR beta CDR3 regions from them. In the first-round RT-PCR of the TCR CDR3, the HTBI primer set was used. A single record per CDR3 protein comes from TCRdb applying MiXCR to the multiplex PCR reads. In the table there are 400,000 to 600,000 distinct CDR3 sequences, roughly 20% of which are singletons. The sample was blood. The receptors derive from a man aged 18 to 35 with Graves' hyperthyroidism.

The chain is built from TRBV12-3 or TRBV12-4 and TRBJ2-7; 9 bases map to TRBD1. V was pared by 7 bases and J by 2 bases, with 12 bases of the junction left unmatched. This CDR3 has 16 amino acids. CDR3 loop: CASTLLPWTGAYEQYF. The CDR3 coding sequence is TGTGCCAGCACCTTACTCCCATGGACAGGGGCCTACGAGCAGTACTTC.

This clonotype was seen at least ten times. The chain recombines TRBV7-8 with TRBJ1-1; possible D gene TRBD1, 6 bases. Between the trimmed V and J ends, which lost 5 bases and 3 bases, there was a span of 13 bases. The length of the CDR3 is 14 residues. Germline CDR1 is SGHVS and CDR2 is FQNEAQ. CDR3 sequence (DNA): TGTGCCAGCAGCATACAGGGCGAGGACACTGAAGCTTTCTTT. Its protein is CASSIQGEDTEAFF.

This clonotype was observed at least ten times. The chain has TRBV28 and TRBJ1-2; the D is unclear. V dropped 3 bases and J dropped 0 bases, with 8 bases sitting between them. Per germline, CDR1 MDHEN and CDR2 SYDVKM. This CDR3 has 14 residues. CDR3 sequence: CASSFLPSNYGYTF. As DNA, the CDR3 is TGTGCCAGCAGTTTTCTACCTTCTAACTATGGCTACACCTTC.

V is TRBV20-1 and J is TRBJ1-5, with 8 bases that match TRBD1. V dropped 3 bases and J dropped 1; count of bases not matched to a gene: 11. Germline V gene lookup returns CDR1 DFQATT and CDR2 SNEGSKA (reference sequence). The CDR3 loop spans 17 amino acids. The CDR3 coding sequence is TGCAGTGCTAGGAGGACAGGGATGGCCTCGAGCAATCAGCCCCAGCATTTT. It yields the protein CSARRTGMASSNQPQHF.

The rearrangement joins TRBV29-1 to TRBJ1-1, with D possibly TRBD1 on 6 matching bases. CDR1 and CDR2 (germline): SQVTM, ANQGSEA. This CDR3 is 13 amino acids long. Trimming removed 3 bases from V and 5 bases from J, with 13 bases in between. The CDR3 spells CSVDQGRWTEAFF. The CDR3 region has the DNA TGCAGCGTTGATCAGGGGAGATGGACTGAAGCTTTCTTT.

V gene TRBV12-3 or TRBV12-4 combines with J gene TRBJ1-1, with D possibly being TRBD1 (6 bases). The CDR3 spans 14 residues. Trimming pared 5 bases from V and 7 bases from J, leaving 17 bases between. The CDR3 spells CASSPGGRAGEAFF. CDR3 sequence (DNA): TGTGCCAGCAGTCCCGGGGGCAGGGCGGGTGAAGCTTTCTTT.

This rearrangement joins TRBV6-1 to TRBJ1-3; 8 nucleotides agree with TRBD1. Trimming took 8 bases from V and 0 from J; bases not matched to a gene: 12. Per germline, CDR1 MNHNS and CDR2 SASEGT. This CDR3 is built from 17 residues. CDR3 in amino acids: CASQQGAPYHSGNTIYF. The CDR3 coding sequence is TGTGCCAGCCAGCAGGGGGCCCCTTACCACTCTGGAAACACCATATATTTT.

This clonotype was detected ten times or more. The chain uses TRBV12-3 or TRBV12-4 and TRBJ1-5; possibly TRBD1 for D (5 bases). Trimming removed 1 base at V and 7 bases at J, with 8 bases between. The CDR3 runs 13 residues. CDR3 region: CASSLVGGQPQHF. The DNA of the CDR3 is TGTGCCAGCAGTTTAGTGGGGGGACAGCCCCAGCATTTT.

This clonotype came up many times. This chain uses TRBV9 with TRBJ1-2; 12 nucleotides match TRBD1. The CDR3 extends over 12 amino acids. Germline CDR1 and CDR2: SGDLS and YYNGEE. J was trimmed by 7 bases and V by 7 bases; bases with no gene match: 2. The chain's CDR3 is CASGTGGLGYTF. CDR3 nucleotides: TGTGCCAGCGGGACAGGGGGCCTTGGCTACACCTTC.

CDR3 in DNA: TGCAGCGCCGGGACTAGCGGATCCTACGAGCAGTACTTC. Residues: CSAGTSGSYEQYF. The gene calls are TRBV20-1 and TRBJ2-7, with 11 bases aligning to TRBD2. The CDR3 spans 13 residues. Germline V lookup: CDR1 DFQATT, CDR2 SNEGSKA (reference sequence).

This clonotype has ten or more counts. The chain joins TRBV6-1 to TRBJ2-7, with TRBD2 matching 11 bases. V lost 4 bases, J lost 4 bases, and 9 bases stayed unmatched. The CDR3 is 16 residues long. Germline CDR1 reads MNHNS; CDR2 reads SASEGT. The CDR3 DNA sequence: TGTGCCAGCAGTGCACGACTAGCGGGGATACCGTACGAGCAGTACTTC. It codes for CASSARLAGIPYEQYF.

The chain links TRBV4-2 to TRBJ2-2, with 12 bases identical to TRBD2. Per germline, CDR1 LGHNA and CDR2 YNFKEQ. V gave up 4 bases and J gave up 2 bases; unmatched junction bases: 14. This CDR3 is built from 20 residues. The CDR3 coding sequence is TGTGCCAGCAGCCCCGCCGCGACTAGCGGGGGCCTCCTTAACACCGGGGAGCTGTTTTTT. Its protein product is CASSPAATSGGLLNTGELFF.

This clonotype appeared many times. At one end, the junction sequence differs from germline, possibly due to a read error. The chain links TRBV29-1 to TRBJ1-1; 9 bases map to TRBD1. The CDR3 contains 14 residues. CDR1 and CDR2 (germline): SQVTM, ANQGSEA. The CDR3 region has the DNA TGCAGCGTTTCACGGACAGGGGAGAACATTGAAGCTTTCTTT. It is translated as CSVSRTGENIEAFF.

This clonotype occurred a few times. The chain joins TRBV19 to TRBJ2-2, with 9 bases matching TRBD1. In germline, CDR1 is LNHDA, CDR2 SQIVND (reference sequence). J lost 5 bases, V lost 4 bases, and 5 bases had no gene match. The CDR3 totals 15 residues. CDR3 in DNA: TGTGCCAGTAGTACTGGGACAGGGTGGACCGGGGAGCTGTTTTTT. Translation gives CASSTGTGWTGELFF.

A word on this clonotype: With a much larger clone just one base away, this may be a read error. This chain uses TRBV29-1 with TRBJ1-2; D gene uncertain. This CDR3 is 10 amino acids long. Germline V lookup: CDR1 SQVTM, CDR2 ANQGSEA. V lost 3 bases, J lost 5 bases, and 4 bases lay in between. This CDR3 reads CSVEKYGYTF. DNA for the CDR3: TGCAGCGTTGAGAAGTATGGCTACACCTTC.

This chain links TRBV6-4 with TRBJ2-7; D is perhaps TRBD1 or TRBD2 (5 bases each). The CDR3 loop spans 13 amino acids. V was trimmed by 4 bases and J by 1 base, leaving 8 bases between them. Germline-derived CDR1 and CDR2 are MRHNA and SNTAGT. CDR3 in amino acids: CASSAGTSYEQYF. CDR3 bases: TGTGCCAGCAGTGCCGGGACGTCCTACGAGCAGTACTTC.

The table lists this clonotype with many counts. The chain has TRBV7-2 and TRBJ1-1; D remains ambiguous. CDR1 is SGHTA and CDR2 is FQGNSA in the germline V gene. CDR3 length: 15 residues. V lost 1 base to trimming and J lost 0 bases, with 9 bases between them. The chain's CDR3 is CASSLGVLLNTEAFF. The DNA for the CDR3 is TGTGCCAGCAGCTTAGGGGTTCTCTTGAACACTGAAGCTTTCTTT.

The sample holds a few counts of this clonotype. The chain carries TRBV5-5 and TRBJ2-4; possible D gene TRBD2, 5 bases. The CDR3 has 16 residues. Germline V gene sequence: CDR1 SGHKS, CDR2 YYEKEE (reference sequence). The V end lost 0 bases, the J end lost 4 bases, and 14 bases lay between the germline ends. For the CDR3, the DNA is TGTGCCAGCAGCTTGGCCGGGGTTGGCGGTAAAAACATTCAGTACTTC. Protein product: CASSLAGVGGKNIQYF.

The V and J genes are TRBV6-1 and TRBJ1-5, with D possibly being TRBD1 (5 bases). Germline lookup yields CDR1 MNHNS and CDR2 SASEGT. The CDR3 extends over 15 amino acids. Trimming stripped 6 bases from V and 2 bases from J, with 14 bases between. The CDR3 is CASRPSRARNQPQHF. The CDR3 nucleotides read TGTGCCAGCAGGCCCTCCAGGGCCCGCAATCAGCCCCAGCATTTT.

The rearrangement links TRBV12-3 or TRBV12-4 to TRBJ1-1; D possibly corresponds to TRBD1 (5 bases). V was pared by 3 bases and J by 4 bases, with 18 bases between. The length of the CDR3 is 16 residues. CDR3 protein: CASSFLTLEGVTEAFF. The CDR3 DNA is TGTGCCAGCAGTTTCTTGACGCTGGAAGGGGTCACTGAAGCTTTCTTT.

In this sample, this clonotype turned up many times. The V gene is TRBV7-9, the J gene TRBJ2-7; 12 nucleotides align to TRBD1. J was trimmed by 2 bases and V by 4 bases; bases with no gene match: 3. The length of the CDR3 is 15 residues. Germline CDR1 SEHNR, CDR2 FQNEAQ (reference sequence). CDR3 sequence: CASSSRDRGPYEQYF. The CDR3 nucleotides are TGTGCCAGCAGCTCGCGGGACAGGGGGCCCTACGAGCAGTACTTC.

This clonotype was recorded many times. A much larger clone differs from this one at a single base, so this may be a read error. This rearrangement joins TRBV6-5 to TRBJ2-2, with TRBD2 as a possible D gene (5 bases). This CDR3 is built from 13 residues. CDR1 and CDR2 from the germline V gene are MNHEY and SVGAGI. In DNA form, the CDR3 reads TGTGCCAGCAGCTACTCGACGAACGGGGAGCTGCTTTTT. It yields the protein CASSYSTNGELLF.

Worth noting for this clonotype: The CDR3 does not close with the conserved phenylalanine or tryptophan, likely indicating a read error. The V call is TRBV2, the J call TRBJ1-1; D is possibly TRBD1 (6 bases). CDR3 length: 16 amino acids. Germline V CDR1 and CDR2: SNHLY, FYNNEI. Trimming stripped 6 bases from V and 2 bases from J, with 19 bases between. The CDR3 DNA reads as TGTGCCAGCAGCCCCGGGTCAGGGGTAGTAAACACTGAAGCTTTCGTT. Its protein is CASSPGSGVVNTEAFV.

This clonotype appeared many times. The chain combines TRBV28 with TRBJ1-2; D is undetermined. V was cut by 6 bases and J by 2 bases, with 19 bases left in between. The germline V gene has CDR1 MDHEN and CDR2 SYDVKM. The CDR3 runs to 16 residues. The CDR3 reads CASRPPGLKRNYGYTF. CDR3 nucleotides: TGTGCCAGCAGACCCCCGGGCCTCAAACGGAACTATGGCTACACCTTC.

This clonotype was picked up many times. V and J are TRBV6-1 and TRBJ1-1, with a tentative D call TRBD1 (6 bases). The ends were cut back, 4 bases at V and 7 bases at J, with 22 bases in the middle. Germline CDR1 and CDR2: MNHNS and SASEGT. This CDR3 contains 16 residues. The CDR3 sequence is CASSGLKRQDLIEAFF. The CDR3 DNA reads as TGTGCCAGCAGTGGTCTTAAGAGACAGGACTTGATTGAAGCTTTCTTT.

There are many counts of this clonotype. The V gene is TRBV20-1, the J gene TRBJ2-7; a possible D gene is TRBD1 (6 bases). This CDR3 contains 14 residues. The germline gives CDR1 DFQATT, CDR2 SNEGSKA (reference sequence). The germline V and J ends were trimmed by 6 bases and 0 bases, with 15 bases remaining between them. CDR3 loop: CSARGRGSSYEQYF. The CDR3 bases are TGCAGTGCAAGGGGCAGGGGAAGCTCCTACGAGCAGTACTTC.

This clonotype has ten or more counts. The V and J genes are TRBV2 and TRBJ2-7; D is uncertain. The length of the CDR3 is 14 residues. The V end was cut by 1 base, the J end by 2 bases, with 9 bases between. CDR1 and CDR2 from the germline V gene are SNHLY and FYNNEI. Written as DNA, the CDR3 is TGTGCCAGCAGTGAAGGTCCTGAAACCTACGAGCAGTACTTC. Translating it yields CASSEGPETYEQYF.

This clonotype was seen ten or more times. The V call is TRBV6-5, the J call TRBJ1-2, with unresolved D. The V and J ends lost 2 bases and 4 bases respectively, with 17 bases between them. This CDR3 contains 16 residues. CDR1 and CDR2 (germline): MNHEY, SVGAGI. The CDR3: CASSYAGGPSGYGYTF. The CDR3, as DNA: TGTGCCAGCAGTTACGCCGGCGGACCCTCCGGCTATGGCTACACCTTC.

This clonotype was picked up a small number of times. The junction shows a germline mismatch at one end, possibly a read error. The CDR3 spells CASRFGGVRSDTQYF. The CDR3 nucleotides read TGTGCCAGCCGTTTCGGGGGGGTTCGTTCAGATACGCAGTATTTT. The J gene is TRBJ2-3, the V gene TRBV28; 8 nucleotides agree with TRBD2. The CDR3 loop spans 15 amino acids. CDR1 and CDR2 (germline): MDHEN, SYDVKM. Looking up the rest from reference TRBV28 and TRBJ2-3 gives the full variable domain: DVKVTQSSRYLVKRTGEKVFLECVQDMDHENMFWYRQDPGLGLRLIYFSYDVKMKEKGDIPEGYSVSREKKERFSLILESASTNQTSMYLCASRFGGVRSDTQYFGPGTRLTVL.